This is a list of T cell receptor beta chains from one sample in a study of Ad26.COV2.S vaccination and SARS-CoV-2 variants. The repertoire was sequenced with immunoSEQ multiplex PCR; TCRdb's copy has only in-frame clones and lacks some. The top ten hold just under 5% of the sample, which has about 350,000 clones, approximately 90% seen once. The source material was peripheral blood, sampled in a trial of Ad26.COV2.S vaccine versus placebo. These receptor sequences come from a person between 18 and 60 years old who received the Ad26.COV2.S COVID-19 vaccine or a placebo. Both conserved end residues are part of each CDR3. D genes are given only for firm matches. A clone size is listed for some rows: how often the clone was seen (once, few, many), or a class if it is expanded.

>NA|TRBV5-1|TRBJ2-1|NA
CASSLAASGVNEQFF
TGCGCCAGCAGCTTGGCGGCATCTGGAGTCAATGAGCAGTTCTTC
>NA|TRBV29-1|TRBJ2-1|TRBD2
CSVDPGLAGDNEQFF
TGCAGCGTTGACCCCGGACTAGCGGGGGACAATGAGCAGTTCTTC
>NA|TRBV19|TRBJ2-5|NA
CASSLDGRETQYF
TGTGCCAGTAGTTTGGATGGGAGAGAGACCCAGTACTTC
>once|TRBV5-1|TRBJ2-1|TRBD2
CASKLSSGEGEQFF
TGCGCCAGCAAACTATCTAGCGGGGAAGGTGAGCAGTTCTTC
>once|TRBV14|TRBJ1-4|TRBD1
CASSPGTATNEKLFF
TGTGCCAGCAGCCCCGGGACAGCAACTAATGAAAAACTGTTTTTT
>NA|TRBV2|TRBJ2-7|NA
CASSEGGSIYEQYF
TGTGCCAGCAGTGAAGGGGGATCGATATACGAGCAGTACTTC
>NA|TRBV15|TRBJ2-3|TRBD2
CATSRGAGVGTDTQYF
TGTGCCACCAGCAGGGGCGCGGGAGTCGGGACAGATACGCAGTATTTT
>NA|TRBV18|TRBJ2-1|NA
CASSDPGSPSDEQFF
TGTGCCAGCTCAGACCCGGGATCGCCTTCGGATGAGCAGTTCTTC
>NA|TRBV5-6|TRBJ1-3|NA
CASSLVDDSADSGNTIYF
TGTGCCAGCAGCTTGGTGGACGACAGCGCTGACTCTGGAAACACCATATATTTT
>NA|TRBV29-1|TRBJ2-5|TRBD1
CSVVLWGQHQETQYF
TGCAGCGTTGTGCTGTGGGGACAGCACCAAGAGACCCAGTACTTC
>NA|TRBV9|TRBJ1-2|NA
CASSAVGQPSNYGYTF
TGTGCCAGCAGCGCGGTTGGACAGCCCTCTAACTATGGCTACACCTTC
>NA|TRBV4-2|TRBJ1-5|TRBD1
CASSPTGGINQPQHF
TGTGCCAGCAGCCCGACAGGGGGGATTAATCAGCCCCAGCATTTT
>NA|TRBV18|TRBJ1-3|NA
CASSPGGAFSGNTIYF
TGTGCCAGCTCACCGGGAGGGGCCTTCTCTGGAAACACCATATATTTT
>once|TRBV7-2|TRBJ2-5|TRBD1
CASSLRTGQETQYF
TGTGCCAGCAGCCTCCGGACAGGGCAAGAGACCCAGTACTTC
>NA|TRBV6-2/TRBV6-3|TRBJ1-6|NA
CASSYLTGISSPLHF
TGTGCCAGCAGTTACCTCACAGGGATTAGCTCACCCCTCCACTTT
>once|TRBV19|TRBJ2-3|TRBD2
CASSIGTSGGENTQYF
TGTGCCAGTAGTATCGGGACTAGCGGGGGGGAAAATACGCAGTATTTT
>NA|TRBV5-5|TRBJ1-5|NA
CASSGPSNQPQHF
TGTGCCAGCAGCGGGCCCAGCAATCAGCCCCAGCATTTT
>NA|TRBV6-1|TRBJ2-7|NA
CASSESGTDYEQYF
TGTGCCAGCAGTGAAAGTGGGACGGACTACGAGCAGTACTTC
>NA|TRBV18|TRBJ2-2|NA
CASSQEQGDATGELFF
TGTGCCAGCTCACAGGAGCAGGGCGATGCCACCGGGGAGCTGTTTTTT
>NA|TRBV5-1|TRBJ2-7|TRBD2
CASSLRRGAYEQYF
TGCGCCAGCAGCCTTCGGCGGGGGGCCTACGAGCAGTACTTC
>NA|TRBV7-8|TRBJ2-3|NA
CASSGRDTQYF
TGTGCCAGCAGCGGAAGAGATACGCAGTATTTT
>NA|TRBV27|TRBJ2-1|NA
CASSPNSPKVGNEQFF
TGTGCCAGCAGTCCCAACTCCCCAAAGGTAGGCAATGAGCAGTTCTTC
>NA|TRBV11-2|TRBJ2-3|NA
CASSALPGADTQYF
TGTGCCAGCAGCGCCCTACCAGGGGCAGATACGCAGTATTTT
>NA|TRBV4-2|TRBJ2-4|TRBD2
CASSLGTSGSKMAKNIQYF
TGTGCCAGCAGCCTGGGGACTAGCGGGAGTAAGATGGCCAAAAACATTCAGTACTTC
>NA|TRBV5-1|TRBJ2-1|NA
CASSLGGGLHNEQFF
TGCGCCAGCAGCTTGGGAGGGGGACTACACAATGAGCAGTTCTTC
>NA|TRBV5-1|TRBJ1-1|TRBD1
CASSSTGTENTEAFF
TGCGCCAGCAGCTCTACAGGGACAGAGAACACTGAAGCTTTCTTT
>NA|TRBV5-6|TRBJ1-2|TRBD1
CASSHNRDRAPNYGYTF
TGTGCCAGCAGTCATAACCGTGACAGGGCCCCTAACTATGGCTACACCTTC
>NA|TRBV10-3|TRBJ2-2|TRBD1
CAISPGTGYTGELFF
TGTGCCATCAGTCCGGGGACAGGGTACACCGGGGAGCTGTTTTTT
>NA|TRBV14|TRBJ2-7|NA
CASSLAGRYEQYF
TGTGCCAGCAGCCTAGCCGGGCGTTACGAGCAGTACTTC
>NA|TRBV9|TRBJ2-7|TRBD1
CASSPLGTATYEQYF
TGTGCCAGCAGCCCCCTAGGGACAGCGACCTACGAGCAGTACTTC
>NA|TRBV9|TRBJ1-3|TRBD1
CASSVLPRQGGNTIYF
TGTGCCAGCAGCGTACTCCCACGACAGGGAGGAAACACCATATATTTT
>NA|TRBV2|TRBJ1-5|NA
CASSEAGPLGNQPQHF
TGTGCCAGCAGTGAAGCTGGCCCTTTGGGCAATCAGCCCCAGCATTTT
>NA|TRBV6-5|TRBJ1-4|NA
CASSYRTAPNEKLFF
TGTGCCAGCAGTTATCGGACGGCGCCTAATGAAAAACTGTTTTTT
>once|TRBV19|TRBJ2-1|NA
CASSINTVVIPRGQDNEQFF
TGTGCCAGTAGTATAAATACAGTCGTAATACCCAGGGGACAAGACAATGAGCAGTTCTTC
>NA|TRBV13|TRBJ2-7|NA
CASSLGTRREQYF
TGTGCCAGCAGCTTAGGGACCCGCCGCGAGCAGTACTTC
>NA|TRBV2|TRBJ1-5|TRBD1
CASSGGKGAGQPQHF
TGTGCCAGCAGTGGAGGGAAGGGGGCCGGTCAGCCCCAGCATTTT
>NA|TRBV3-1/TRBV3-2|TRBJ1-6|NA
CASSQDSPESPLHF
TGTGCCAGCAGCCAAGATTCCCCCGAATCACCCCTCCACTTT
>NA|TRBV10-3|TRBJ1-5|NA
CAISDQGDSNQPQHF
TGTGCCATCAGTGACCAGGGAGATAGCAATCAGCCCCAGCATTTT
>NA|TRBV7-2|TRBJ2-7|TRBD1
CASSPTGQPHYEQYF
TGTGCCAGCAGCCCTACGGGACAGCCCCACTACGAGCAGTACTTC
>NA|TRBV6-6|TRBJ1-4|NA
CASSPGVEKLFF
TGTGCCAGTTCTCCAGGGGTTGAAAAACTGTTTTTT
>few|TRBV9|TRBJ1-1|TRBD1
CASSVEGGGEAFF
TGTGCCAGCAGCGTAGAGGGAGGGGGCGAAGCTTTCTTT
>NA|TRBV7-8|TRBJ1-6|NA
CASSRRPGRMIYNSPLHF
TGTGCCAGCAGCCGTCGACCGGGACGGATGATCTATAATTCACCCCTCCACTTT
>once|TRBV14|TRBJ1-2|NA
CASSLTSDRTLYGYTF
TGTGCCAGCAGCTTGACGTCGGACAGAACGCTCTATGGCTACACCTTC